This TCR beta chain came from a study of cytomegalovirus exposure and HLA in healthy donors. Overall study context: The platform used for the 100 to 150 validation repertoires matched that of the roughly 720 first-cohort repertoires, a later analysis reported.

Note on this clone: Its antigen is unknown.

Study conclusions and caveats: Among TCR sequences, most were rare, though some public TCRs appeared in many donors. Listed as cytomegalovirus-associated were more than 150 TCR beta chains.

Generated by immunoSEQ multiplex PCR, the TCRdb table keeps only in-frame clones and is missing some. This sample has some 200,000 clones; about 93% occur once, and the top ten carry about 1%. Trimming left V 2 bases short and J 10 bases short, with 17 bases between. The CDR3 loop spans 14 amino acids. The germline CDR1 and CDR2 sequences are MNHEY and SMNVEV (reference sequence). This sequence joins TRBV27 and TRBJ1-1; D remains unclear. The sequence was obtained from a woman aged 18-35 years in good health and CMV-seronegative. Material for sequencing was PBMCs. In DNA, the CDR3 is TGTGCCAGCAGTTTAAACACTGGAGGCGCGGGAGCTTTCTTT. Residues: CASSLNTGGAGAFF.